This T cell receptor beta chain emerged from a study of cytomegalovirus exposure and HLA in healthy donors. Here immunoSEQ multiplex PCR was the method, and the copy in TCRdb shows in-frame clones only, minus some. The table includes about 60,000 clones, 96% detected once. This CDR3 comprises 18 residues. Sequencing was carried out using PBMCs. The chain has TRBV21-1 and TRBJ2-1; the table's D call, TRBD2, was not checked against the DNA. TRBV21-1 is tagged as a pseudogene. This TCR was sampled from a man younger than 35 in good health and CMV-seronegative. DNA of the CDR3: TGTGCCAGCAGCAAGGGCCCTTACCGGGAGAAAGGGTTGACTGAGCAGTTCTTC. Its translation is CASSKGPYREKGLTEQFF.